Following are 5 T cell receptor beta chains from one sample sequenced in a study of molecular identifiers for immune sequencing clone quantification. MiXCR, applied by TCRdb to the PCR reads, yields one record per CDR3 protein. The sample records 100,000 or so distinct CDR3 sequences, under 40% being singletons. Sample: naive CD8+ T cells from blood, with Jurkat cell RNA spiked in. Subset described: FACS-sorted CD8+CD4-CCR7+CD45RA+ naive T cells. These receptors were taken from a human donor in good health. Some libraries in this study had Jurkat cell RNA spiked in.

Comment on this clonotype: Germline is not matched at one junction end, which may reflect a read error. This chain joins TRBV4-3 and TRBJ2-5; no clear D. The CDR3 consists of 16 residues. Per the germline V gene, CDR1 is LGHNA and CDR2 is YSLEER. CDR3 sequence reads: CASSQDGPFLQETRYF. CDR3 DNA: TGCGCCAGCAGCCAAGATGGGCCGTTCCTCCAAGAGACCCGGTACTTC.

The genes are TRBV5-6 and TRBJ2-5, with no clear D. From germline, CDR1 is SGHDT and CDR2 YYEEEE. V was clipped by 0 bases and J by 5 bases, with 8 bases between them. The CDR3 extends over 13 amino acids. Written as DNA, the CDR3 is TGTGCCAGCAGCTTGGGTCAGATTGAGACCCAGTACTTC. Residues: CASSLGQIETQYF.

V usage is TRBV28 and J usage is TRBJ2-3, with TRBD2 matching 13 bases. Germline trimming cut 1 base from V and 5 bases from J; bases unmatched to any gene: 6. Germline V gene lookup returns CDR1 MDHEN and CDR2 SYDVKM. The CDR3 spans 17 residues. CDR3 sequence (DNA): TGTGCCAGCAGTTTATTTGGACTAGCGGGAGCCCAAGATACGCAGTATTTT. Protein: CASSLFGLAGAQDTQYF. The entire variable domain, with the rest obtained from reference TRBV28 and TRBJ2-3, is as follows: DVKVTQSSRYLVKRTGEKVFLECVQDMDHENMFWYRQDPGLGLRLIYFSYDVKMKEKGDIPEGYSVSREKKERFSLILESASTNQTSMYLCASSLFGLAGAQDTQYFGPGTRLTVL.

Regarding this clonotype: The junction differs from germline at one of its ends, possibly a read error. The J gene is TRBJ1-3, the V gene TRBV28, with D hard to call. CDR1 is MDHEN, CDR2 SYDVKM, per germline. This CDR3 contains 13 residues. CDR3 protein: CAGSWRVGNTIYF. CDR3 DNA sequence: TGTGCCGGCAGTTGGAGAGTCGGAAACACCATATATTTT.

To note about this clonotype: With a much larger clone just one base away, this may be a read error. The chain joins TRBV20-1 to TRBJ2-3, with D uncertain. V was pared by 0 bases and J by 5 bases, with 15 bases between. Germline assignment: CDR1 DFQATT and CDR2 SNEGSKA (reference sequence). The CDR3 runs to 15 residues. CDR3 bases: TGCAGTGCTAGAGATCTGCGGAAGATGCTAGATACGCAGTATTTT. Translation gives CSARDLRKMLDTQYF.